This TCR beta chain comes out of a study of early T cells in non-severe SARS-CoV-2 infection. Study in general: Sequenced bulk RNA came from whole blood that was unsorted, and chains were unpaired.

Each CDR3 protein gets one entry after TCRdb re-called the 5' RACE reads with MiXCR. The sample includes about 66,000 distinct CDR3 sequences, 20% of them seen just once. This CDR3 contains 11 residues. The V and J ends lost 4 bases and 15 bases respectively, with 14 bases between them. Germline-derived CDR1 and CDR2 are SGHDT and YYEEEE. By proportion, this clonotype is large (0.1 to 1%). The antigen is unknown. Findings of the study overall: Comparison of clonotypes with VDJdb favored anti-spike CD8 responses while missing private and CD4 specificities.

The chain carries TRBV5-6 and TRBJ2-1; the D gene is possibly TRBD2 (6 bases). Sequencing used whole blood, obtained at baseline. This clonotype was sampled from an adult who was a healthcare worker with PCR-confirmed SARS-CoV-2 infection or an uninfected control (not recorded which). For the CDR3, the DNA is TGTGCCAGCAGCGCAGCTAGCGAACTGTTCTTC. It specifies CASSAASELFF.